This T cell receptor beta chain originates from a study of shared clonotypes between healthy human individuals. CD45RO-negative, CCR7-selected cells formed the naive CD8 fraction, which excluded terminally differentiated effector memory CD45RA+ cells. In the authors' workflow: Owing to the provision of junction-only sequences devoid of quality scores by immunoSEQ, filtering differed. Here immunoSEQ multiplex PCR was the method, and the copy in TCRdb shows in-frame clones only, minus some. V and J calls and clone size are as listed in that table; D and trimming were resolved from the DNA. The table has about 2.2 million clones, just under 95% seen once. The length of the CDR3 is 15 residues. Germline CDR1 is SEHNR and CDR2 is FQNEAQ (reference sequence). Trimming stripped 2 bases from V and 0 bases from J, with 11 bases between.

The sequence came from a man in his late teens or twenties in good health. Some clones in this sample may be carry-over from other donors' samples. This chain joins TRBV7-9 and TRBJ2-7; no definite D call. The sequenced material came from naive CD8+ T cells from PBMCs. As DNA, the CDR3 is TGTGCCAGCAGCTTATCGGGCGGCAGCTCCTACGAGCAGTACTTC. Translation: CASSLSGGSSYEQYF.